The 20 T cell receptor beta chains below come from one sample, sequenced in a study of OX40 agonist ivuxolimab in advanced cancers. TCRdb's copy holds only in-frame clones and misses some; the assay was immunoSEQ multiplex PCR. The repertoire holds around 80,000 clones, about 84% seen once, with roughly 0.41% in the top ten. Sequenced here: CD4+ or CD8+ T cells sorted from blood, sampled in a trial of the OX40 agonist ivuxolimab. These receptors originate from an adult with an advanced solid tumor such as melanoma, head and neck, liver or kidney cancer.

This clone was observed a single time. This CDR3 is CASSPDRGSNQPQHF. The CDR3 DNA sequence: TGTGCCAGCAGTCCTGACAGGGGAAGCAATCAGCCCCAGCATTTT. The rearrangement links TRBV6-5 to TRBJ1-5; 8 bases are shared with TRBD1. The CDR3 totals 15 residues. Unmatched junction bases numbered 4, after V lost 5 bases and J lost 1 base. Germline lookup yields CDR1 MNHEY and CDR2 SVGAGI.

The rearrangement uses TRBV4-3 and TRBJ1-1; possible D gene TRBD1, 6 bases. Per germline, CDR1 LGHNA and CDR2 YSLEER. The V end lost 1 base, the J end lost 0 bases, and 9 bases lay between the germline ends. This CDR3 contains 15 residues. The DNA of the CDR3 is TGCGCCAGCAGCCAAGTTAGGACAGTGAACACTGAAGCTTTCTTT. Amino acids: CASSQVRTVNTEAFF.

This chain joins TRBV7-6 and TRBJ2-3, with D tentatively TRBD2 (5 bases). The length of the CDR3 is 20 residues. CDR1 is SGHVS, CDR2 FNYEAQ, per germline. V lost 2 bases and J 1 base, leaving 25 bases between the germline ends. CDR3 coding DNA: TGTGCCAGCAGCTTATTCGGCCATCCGGTGGGAGCGGCTCGCACAGATACGCAGTATTTT. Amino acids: CASSLFGHPVGAARTDTQYF.

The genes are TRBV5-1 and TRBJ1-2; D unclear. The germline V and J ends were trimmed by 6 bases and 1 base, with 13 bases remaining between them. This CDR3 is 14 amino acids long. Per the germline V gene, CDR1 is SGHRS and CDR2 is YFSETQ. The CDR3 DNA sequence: TGCGCCAGCAAAGAAAAGACCAATAACTATGGCTACACCTTC. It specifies CASKEKTNNYGYTF.

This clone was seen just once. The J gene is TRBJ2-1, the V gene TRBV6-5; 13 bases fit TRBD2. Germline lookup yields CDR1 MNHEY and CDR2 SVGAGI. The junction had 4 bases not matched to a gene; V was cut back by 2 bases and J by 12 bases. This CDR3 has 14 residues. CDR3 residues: CASSYGTSGARQFF. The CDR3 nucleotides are TGTGCCAGCAGTTACGGGACTAGCGGGGCCCGGCAGTTCTTC.

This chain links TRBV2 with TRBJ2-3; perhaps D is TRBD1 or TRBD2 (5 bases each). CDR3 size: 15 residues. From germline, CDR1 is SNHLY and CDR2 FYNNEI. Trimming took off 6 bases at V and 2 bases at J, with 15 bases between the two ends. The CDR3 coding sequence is TGTGCCAGCAGAAACCGGGACCACCACACAGATACGCAGTATTTT. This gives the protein CASRNRDHHTDTQYF.

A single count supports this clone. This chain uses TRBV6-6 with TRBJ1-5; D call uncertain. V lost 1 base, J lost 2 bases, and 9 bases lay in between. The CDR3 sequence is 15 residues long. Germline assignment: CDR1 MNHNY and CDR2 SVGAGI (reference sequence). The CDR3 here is CASSYLGSGNQPQHF. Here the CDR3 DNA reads TGTGCCAGCAGTTACTTAGGGTCTGGCAATCAGCCCCAGCATTTT.

As DNA, the CDR3 is TGTGCCAGCAGCTTCTTACAGGGAAGGAGAACTGAAGCTTTCTTT. Translation gives CASSFLQGRRTEAFF. The chain is built from TRBV5-6 and TRBJ1-1, with TRBD1 as a possible D gene (6 bases). Trimming removed 2 bases at V and 5 bases at J, with 16 bases between. Germline V gene lookup returns CDR1 SGHDT and CDR2 YYEEEE. The CDR3 runs to 15 residues.

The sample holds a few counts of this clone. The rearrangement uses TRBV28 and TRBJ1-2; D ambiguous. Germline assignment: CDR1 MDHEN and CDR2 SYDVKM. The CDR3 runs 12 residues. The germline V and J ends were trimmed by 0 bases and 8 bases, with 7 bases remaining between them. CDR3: CASSLWREGYTF. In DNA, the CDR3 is TGTGCCAGCAGTTTATGGAGGGAGGGCTACACCTTC.

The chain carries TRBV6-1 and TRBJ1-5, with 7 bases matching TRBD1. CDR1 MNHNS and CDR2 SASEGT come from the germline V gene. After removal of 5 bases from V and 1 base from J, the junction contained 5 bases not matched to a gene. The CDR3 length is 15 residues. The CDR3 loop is CASSPRDRSNQPQHF. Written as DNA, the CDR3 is TGTGCCAGCAGTCCACGGGACAGAAGCAATCAGCCCCAGCATTTT.

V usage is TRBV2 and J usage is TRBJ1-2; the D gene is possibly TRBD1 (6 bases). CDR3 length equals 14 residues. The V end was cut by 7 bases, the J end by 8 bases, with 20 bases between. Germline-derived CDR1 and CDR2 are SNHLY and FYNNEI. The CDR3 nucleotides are TGTGCCAGCAACGGACCAGGGGACCCCGGCGGCTACACCTTC. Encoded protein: CASNGPGDPGGYTF. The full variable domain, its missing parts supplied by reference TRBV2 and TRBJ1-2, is EPEVTQTPSHQVTQMGQEVILRCVPISNHLYFYWYRQILGQKVEFLVSFYNNEISEKSEIFDDQFSVERPDGSNFTLKIRSTKLEDSAMYFCASNGPGDPGGYTFGSGTRLTVV.

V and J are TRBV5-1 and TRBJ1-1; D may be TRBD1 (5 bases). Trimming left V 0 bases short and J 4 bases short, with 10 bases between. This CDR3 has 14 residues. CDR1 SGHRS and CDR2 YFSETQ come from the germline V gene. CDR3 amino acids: CASSLAGSVTEAFF. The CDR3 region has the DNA TGCGCCAGCAGCTTGGCAGGGTCGGTCACTGAAGCTTTCTTT.

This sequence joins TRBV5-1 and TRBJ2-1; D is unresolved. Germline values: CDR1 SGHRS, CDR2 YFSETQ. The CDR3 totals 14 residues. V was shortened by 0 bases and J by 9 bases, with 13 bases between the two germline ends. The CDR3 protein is CASSLEGRVSEQFF. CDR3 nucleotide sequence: TGCGCCAGCAGCTTGGAGGGAAGGGTCAGTGAGCAGTTCTTC. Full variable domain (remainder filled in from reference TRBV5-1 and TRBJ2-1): KAGVTQTPRYLIKTRGQQVTLSCSPISGHRSVSWYQQTPGQGLQFLFEYFSETQRNKGNFPGRFSGRQFSNSRSEMNVSTLELGDSALYLCASSLEGRVSEQFFGPGTRLTVL.

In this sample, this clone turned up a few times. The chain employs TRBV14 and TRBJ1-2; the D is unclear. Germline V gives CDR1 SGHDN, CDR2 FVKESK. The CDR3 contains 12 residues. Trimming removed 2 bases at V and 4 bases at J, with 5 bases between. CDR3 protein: CASSQRPYGYTF. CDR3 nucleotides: TGTGCCAGCAGCCAAAGGCCCTATGGCTACACCTTC. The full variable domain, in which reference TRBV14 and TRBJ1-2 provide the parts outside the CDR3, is EAGVTQFPSHSVIEKGQTVTLRCDPISGHDNLYWYRRVMGKEIKFLLHFVKESKQDESGMPNNRFLAERTGGTYSTLKVQPAELEDSGVYFCASSQRPYGYTFGSGTRLTVV.

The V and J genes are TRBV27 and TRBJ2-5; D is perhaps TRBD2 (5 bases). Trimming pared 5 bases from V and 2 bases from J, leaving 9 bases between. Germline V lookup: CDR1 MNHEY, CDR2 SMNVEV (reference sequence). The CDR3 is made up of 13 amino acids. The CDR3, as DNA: TGTGCCAGCAGTACACGGGATCAAGAGACCCAGTACTTC. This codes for CASSTRDQETQYF.

CDR3 protein: CASSYSPASYGYTF. The CDR3, as DNA: TGTGCCAGCAGTTACTCTCCCGCCTCCTATGGCTACACCTTC. This rearrangement joins TRBV6-6 to TRBJ1-2; D is uncertain. From germline, CDR1 is MNHNY and CDR2 SVGAGI (reference sequence). There are 14 residues in the CDR3. Trimming left V 0 bases short and J 4 bases short, with 9 bases between.

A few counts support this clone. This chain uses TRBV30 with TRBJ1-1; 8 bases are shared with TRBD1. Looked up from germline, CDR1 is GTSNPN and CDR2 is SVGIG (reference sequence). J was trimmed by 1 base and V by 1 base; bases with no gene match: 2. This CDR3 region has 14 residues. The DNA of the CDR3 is TGTGCCTGGAGTGGACAGGGGAAGAACACTGAAGCTTTCTTT. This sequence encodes CAWSGQGKNTEAFF. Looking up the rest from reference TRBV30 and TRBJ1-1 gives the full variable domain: SQTIHQWPATLVQPVGSPLSLECTVEGTSNPNLYWYRQAAGRGLQLLFYSVGIGQISSEVPQNLSASRPQDRQFILSSKKLLLSDSGFYLCAWSGQGKNTEAFFGQGTRLTVV.

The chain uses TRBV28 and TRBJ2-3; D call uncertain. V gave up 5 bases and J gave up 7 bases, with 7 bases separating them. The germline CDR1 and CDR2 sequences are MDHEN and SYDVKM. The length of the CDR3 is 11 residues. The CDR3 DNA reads TGTGCCAGCAGTGATAGGTATACGCAGTATTTT. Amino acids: CASSDRYTQYF.

CDR3 DNA sequence: TGCAGCGTTGAACCGACTGGCACAGATACGCAGTATTTT. Amino acids: CSVEPTGTDTQYF. V gene TRBV29-1 combines with J gene TRBJ2-3; D unresolved. Trimming removed 2 bases at V and 1 base at J, with 7 bases between. CDR3 length: 13 residues. CDR1 and CDR2 (germline): SQVTM, ANQGSEA.

The CDR3 is CASSPQGSEKLFF. CDR3 coding DNA: TGTGCCAGCAGCCCACAGGGTAGTGAAAAACTGTTTTTT. This rearrangement joins TRBV11-2 to TRBJ1-4; possibly TRBD1 for D (6 bases). The ends were cut back, 5 bases at V and 7 bases at J, with 11 bases in the middle. The CDR3 length is 13 residues. Germline values: CDR1 SGHAT, CDR2 FQNNGV.